This T cell receptor (beta chain) was sequenced in a study of blood T cells in healthy people across ages. Study in general: Capturing about one barcoded beta molecule per two T cells was achieved by template switching.

This clonotype has more than one count but fewer than ten. The antigen remains undetermined. V gave up 0 bases and J gave up 2 bases; unmatched junction bases: 4. CDR3 size: 16 residues. Germline loops: CDR1 LGHNA, CDR2 YNFKEQ. About 10 milliliters of peripheral blood were drawn from each donor into EDTA-treated tubes. Alongside a J-beta primer mix, a sample-barcoded 5' primer served in a second PCR lasting 7 to 11 cycles. CDR3-containing paired-end reads numbered at least 2.5 million in each sample. TCRdb fed the 5' RACE reads into MiXCR, producing one record per CDR3 protein. Of 780,000 or so distinct CDR3 sequences listed, roughly 50% are singletons. Study results and caveats: Older age coincided with a roughly linear decline in TCR beta diversity per million T cells.

The TCR originated in an elderly man in good health. This sequence joins TRBV4-2 and TRBJ2-1; 7 positions agree with TRBD1. The sample taken for sequencing was blood. DNA for the CDR3: TGTGCCAGCAGCCAAGAAGGGGGCCGAACCTACAATGAGCAGTTCTTC. Translation: CASSQEGGRTYNEQFF.